The TCR beta chain under discussion was sequenced for a study of siplizumab effects on memory and regulatory T cells. Concerning this clone: Its antigen is currently unknown.

This CDR3 region has 11 residues. The germline gives CDR1 MNHEY, CDR2 SVGAGI. The ends were cut back, 2 bases at V and 11 bases at J, with 9 bases in the middle. The assay covered around 9.1 x 10^4 TCR templates per sample. The assay was immunoSEQ multiplex PCR, and TCRdb's table has in-frame clones only and misses some. This sample has fewer than 100,000 clones; 95% occur once, and the top ten carry around a sixth. Study-wide results and limits: There appeared to be greater diversity in naive T cells than in memory cells, and naive T cells seemed major contributors to the alloresponse.

This chain uses TRBV6-5 with TRBJ1-1, with D possibly TRBD1 on 6 matching bases. The sequenced sample was CD8+ T cells sorted from blood. The sequence came from a human donor in good health. The CDR3 DNA is TGTGCCAGCAGTTACAACAGGGCTGCTTTCTTT. Translated: CASSYNRAAFF.